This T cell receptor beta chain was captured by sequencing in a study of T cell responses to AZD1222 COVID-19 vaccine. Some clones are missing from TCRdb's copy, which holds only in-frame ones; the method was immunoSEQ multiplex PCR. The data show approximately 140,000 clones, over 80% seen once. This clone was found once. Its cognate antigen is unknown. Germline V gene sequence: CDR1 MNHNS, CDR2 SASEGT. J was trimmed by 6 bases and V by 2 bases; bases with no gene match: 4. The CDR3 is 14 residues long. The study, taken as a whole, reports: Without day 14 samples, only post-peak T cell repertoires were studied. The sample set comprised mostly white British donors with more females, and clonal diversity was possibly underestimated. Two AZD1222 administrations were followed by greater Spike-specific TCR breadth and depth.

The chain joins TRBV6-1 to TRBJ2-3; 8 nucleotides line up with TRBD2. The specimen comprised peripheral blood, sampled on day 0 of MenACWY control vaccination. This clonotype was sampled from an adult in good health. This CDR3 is CASSERGTRDTQYF. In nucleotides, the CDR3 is TGTGCCAGCAGTGAACGGGGGACTAGGGATACGCAGTATTTT.